This TCR beta chain came from a study of technical replicates of blood from a few donors. Here immunoSEQ multiplex PCR was the method, and the copy in TCRdb shows in-frame clones only, minus some. The sample has 65,000 to 80,000 clones; 95% to 98% are singletons. The germline gives CDR1 MDHEN, CDR2 SYDVKM. V gave up 8 bases and J gave up 10 bases; unmatched junction bases: 15. The CDR3 loop spans 15 amino acids. Sample: T cells isolated from PBMCs. The TCR was taken from a human donor in good health. This chain joins TRBV28 and TRBJ1-4, with 8 nucleotides matching TRBD1. CDR3 bases: TGTGCCAGCCACCATCCGGGACAGGTTGCGGGAAAACTGTTTTTT. This translates into CASHHPGQVAGKLFF.